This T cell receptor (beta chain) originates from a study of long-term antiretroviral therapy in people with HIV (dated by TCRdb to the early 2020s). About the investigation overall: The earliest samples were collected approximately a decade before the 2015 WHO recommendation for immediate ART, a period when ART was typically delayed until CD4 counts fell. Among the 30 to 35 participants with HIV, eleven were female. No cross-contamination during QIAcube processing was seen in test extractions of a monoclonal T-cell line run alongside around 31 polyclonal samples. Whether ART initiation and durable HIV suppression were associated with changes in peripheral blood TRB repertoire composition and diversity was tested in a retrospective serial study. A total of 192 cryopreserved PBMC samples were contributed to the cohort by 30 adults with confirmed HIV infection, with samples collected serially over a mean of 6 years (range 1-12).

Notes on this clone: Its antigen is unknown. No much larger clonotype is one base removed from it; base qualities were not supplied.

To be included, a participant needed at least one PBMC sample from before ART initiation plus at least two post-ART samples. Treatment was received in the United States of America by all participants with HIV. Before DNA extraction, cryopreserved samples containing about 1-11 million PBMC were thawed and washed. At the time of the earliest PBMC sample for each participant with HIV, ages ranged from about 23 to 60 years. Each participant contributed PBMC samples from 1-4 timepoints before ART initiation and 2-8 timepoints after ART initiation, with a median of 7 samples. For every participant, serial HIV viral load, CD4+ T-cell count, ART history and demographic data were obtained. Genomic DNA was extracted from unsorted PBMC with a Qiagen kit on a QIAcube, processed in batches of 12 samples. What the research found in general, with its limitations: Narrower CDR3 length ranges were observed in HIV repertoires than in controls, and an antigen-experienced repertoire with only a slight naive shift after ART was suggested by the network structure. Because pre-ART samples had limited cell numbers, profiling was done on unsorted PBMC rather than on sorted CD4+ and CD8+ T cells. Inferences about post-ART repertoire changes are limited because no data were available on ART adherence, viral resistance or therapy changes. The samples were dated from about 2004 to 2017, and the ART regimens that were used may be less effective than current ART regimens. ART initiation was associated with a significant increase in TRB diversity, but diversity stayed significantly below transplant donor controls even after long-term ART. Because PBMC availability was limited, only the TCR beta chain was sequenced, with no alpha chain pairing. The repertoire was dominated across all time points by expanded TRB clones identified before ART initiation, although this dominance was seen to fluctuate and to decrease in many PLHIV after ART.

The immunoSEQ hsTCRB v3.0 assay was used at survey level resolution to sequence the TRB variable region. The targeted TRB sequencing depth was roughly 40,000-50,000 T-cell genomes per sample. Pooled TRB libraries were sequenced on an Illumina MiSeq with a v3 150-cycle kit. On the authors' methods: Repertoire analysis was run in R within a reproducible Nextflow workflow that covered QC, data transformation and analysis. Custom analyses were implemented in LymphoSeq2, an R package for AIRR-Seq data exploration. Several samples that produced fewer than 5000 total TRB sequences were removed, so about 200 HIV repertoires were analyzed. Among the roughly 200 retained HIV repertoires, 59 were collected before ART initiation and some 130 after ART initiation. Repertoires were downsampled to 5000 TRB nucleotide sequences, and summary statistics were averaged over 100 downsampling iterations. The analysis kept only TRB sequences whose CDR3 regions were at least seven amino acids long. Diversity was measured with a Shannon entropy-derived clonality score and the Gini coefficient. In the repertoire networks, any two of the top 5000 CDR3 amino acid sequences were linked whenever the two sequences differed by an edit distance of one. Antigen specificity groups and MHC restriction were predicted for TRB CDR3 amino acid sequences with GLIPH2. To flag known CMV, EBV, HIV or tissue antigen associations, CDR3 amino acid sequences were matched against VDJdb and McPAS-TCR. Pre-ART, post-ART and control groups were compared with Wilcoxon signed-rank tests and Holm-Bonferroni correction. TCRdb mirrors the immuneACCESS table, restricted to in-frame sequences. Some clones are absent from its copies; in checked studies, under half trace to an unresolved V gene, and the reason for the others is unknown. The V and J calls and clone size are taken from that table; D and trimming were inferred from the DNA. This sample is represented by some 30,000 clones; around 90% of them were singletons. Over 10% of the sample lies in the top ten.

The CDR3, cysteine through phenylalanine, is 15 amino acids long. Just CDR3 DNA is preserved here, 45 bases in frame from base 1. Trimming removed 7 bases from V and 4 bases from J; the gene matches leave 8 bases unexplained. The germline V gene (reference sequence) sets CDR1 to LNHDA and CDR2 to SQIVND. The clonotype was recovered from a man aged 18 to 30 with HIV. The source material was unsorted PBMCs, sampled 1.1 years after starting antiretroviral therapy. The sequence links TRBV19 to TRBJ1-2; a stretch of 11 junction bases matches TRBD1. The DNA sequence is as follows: TGTGCCAGTATCTCTCGGGACAGGGGGGCCTATGGCTACACCTTC. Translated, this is CASISRDRGAYGYTF.